This T cell receptor beta chain was identified in a study of beta chain features in type 1 diabetes. Whole-study results and caveats: The study found moderately but significantly shorter TCRB CDR3s in all four CD4+ subsets of Type 1 diabetes patients. A closer apparent resemblance between naive, central memory and Treg TCRB repertoires was seen in patients than in healthy donors.

The CDR3 is 15 amino acids. The germline CDR1 and CDR2 sequences are LNHNV and YYDKDF (reference sequence). Deletions cut 0 bases from V and 0 bases from J, with 9 bases between. Expressed TCRB transcripts got sequenced, as all isolated RNA was reverse transcribed. Generated by immunoSEQ multiplex PCR, the TCRdb table keeps only in-frame clones and is missing some. The data hold about 160,000 clones, with 8% to 9.5% observed a single time. A note on this clone: Its cognate antigen is unknown.

This chain uses TRBV15 with TRBJ2-7; a weak D match, TRBD2 (6 bases). The sequenced material came from central memory CD4+ T cells from blood. This receptor was taken from a young woman with type 1 diabetes. The CDR3 DNA reads as TGTGCCACCAGCAGAGATCCGGGAGTCTCCTACGAGCAGTACTTC. It codes for CATSRDPGVSYEQYF.